This TCR beta chain was sequenced during a study of beta chain features in type 1 diabetes. Every isolated RNA sample was fully reverse transcribed, so sequencing captured expressed TCRB transcripts. This table comes from immunoSEQ multiplex PCR, and its TCRdb copy is limited to in-frame clones, with some not included. The sample lists approximately 160,000 clones, around 8.5% occurring once. The J segment lost 3 bases and the V segment lost 6 bases, leaving 9 bases of the junction unmatched. This CDR3 contains 15 residues. Germline lookup yields CDR1 LNHDA and CDR2 SQIVND (reference sequence). V usage is TRBV19 and J usage is TRBJ1-2; 8 bases agree with TRBD1. The receptor comes from a man between 18 and 35 years old in good health. Specimen: central memory CD4+ T cells from blood. DNA for the CDR3: TGTGCCAGTAGCCTGACAGGGGTGGGTGACTATGGCTACACCTTC. Encoded protein: CASSLTGVGDYGYTF.